This T cell receptor (beta chain) was recovered during a study of OX40 agonist ivuxolimab in advanced cancers. Autoimmune disease history or systemic immunosuppression led to patient exclusion. Turning to this clone: Its target is unknown.

Generated by immunoSEQ multiplex PCR, the TCRdb table keeps only in-frame clones and is missing some. The sample has nearly 95,000 clones; 90% to 95% are singletons. General study findings and limits: At 0.1 to 3.0 mg/kg and by week 6, CD4+ and CD8+ T cells in the blood had expanded clonally. Researchers did not determine the expanded peripheral T cells' antigen specificity. In CD8+ T cells, expanded clones were on average more numerous than in CD4+.

V lost 1 base and J lost 0, with 16 bases in between. The CDR3 spans 17 residues. In germline, CDR1 is MGHRA, CDR2 YSYEKL. The rearrangement joins TRBV4-1 to TRBJ2-7; D is undetermined. The specimen was CD4+ or CD8+ T cells sorted from blood, collected in a trial of the OX40 agonist ivuxolimab. The receptor was derived from an adult with an advanced solid tumor such as melanoma, head and neck, liver or kidney cancer. CDR3 sequence: CASSQGLATLSSYEQYF. The CDR3 region has the DNA TGCGCCAGCAGCCAAGGACTTGCGACCTTGAGCTCCTACGAGCAGTACTTC.